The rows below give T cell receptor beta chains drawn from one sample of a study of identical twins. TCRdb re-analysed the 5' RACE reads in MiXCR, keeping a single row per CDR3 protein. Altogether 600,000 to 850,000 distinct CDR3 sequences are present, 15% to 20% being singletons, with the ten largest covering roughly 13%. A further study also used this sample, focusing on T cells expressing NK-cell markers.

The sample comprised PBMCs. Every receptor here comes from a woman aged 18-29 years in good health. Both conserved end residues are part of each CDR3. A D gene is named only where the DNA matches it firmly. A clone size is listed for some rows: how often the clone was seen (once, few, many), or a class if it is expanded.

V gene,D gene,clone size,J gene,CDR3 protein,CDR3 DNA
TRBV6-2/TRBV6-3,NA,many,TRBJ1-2,CASSYEPGYGYTF,TGTGCCAGCAGTTACGAGCCAGGCTATGGCTACACCTTC
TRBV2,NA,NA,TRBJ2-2,CASSDLLLGTGELFF,TGTGCCAGCAGTGATTTGCTCCTGGGAACCGGGGAGCTGTTTTTT
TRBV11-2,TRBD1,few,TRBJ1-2,CASSLQQGSKGYTF,TGTGCCAGCAGCTTACAACAGGGGTCTAAAGGCTACACCTTC
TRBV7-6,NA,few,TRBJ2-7,CASSFPGLNEQYF,TGTGCCAGCAGCTTCCCGGGGTTAAACGAGCAGTACTTC
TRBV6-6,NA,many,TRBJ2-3,CASSYSRSDTQYF,TGTGCCAGCAGTTACTCCCGGTCAGATACGCAGTATTTT
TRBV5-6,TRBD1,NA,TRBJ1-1,CASSFRQGVNTEAFF,TGTGCCAGCAGCTTCAGACAGGGGGTGAACACTGAAGCTTTCTTT
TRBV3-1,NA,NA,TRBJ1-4,CASSQGGEKLFF,TGTGCCAGCTCACAGGGAGGCGAAAAACTGTTTTTT
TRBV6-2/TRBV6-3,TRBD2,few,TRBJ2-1,CASTAGTINEQFF,TGTGCCAGCACCGCGGGGACTATCAATGAGCAGTTCTTC
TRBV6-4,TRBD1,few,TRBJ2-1,CASSEQGAIYNEQFF,TGTGCCAGCAGTGAACAGGGGGCTATATACAATGAGCAGTTCTTC
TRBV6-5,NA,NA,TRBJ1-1,CASSYSTGDTEAFF,TGTGCCAGCAGTTACTCGACCGGGGACACTGAAGCTTTCTTT
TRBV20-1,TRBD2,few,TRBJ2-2,CSAMSGDYTGELFF,TGCAGTGCAATGAGCGGGGACTACACCGGGGAGCTGTTTTTT
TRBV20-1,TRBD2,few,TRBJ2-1,CSARVPAGDTFF,TGCAGTGCTAGAGTCCCAGCGGGAGACACCTTCTTC
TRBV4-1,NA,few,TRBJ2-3,CASSQVGFGETTDTQYF,TGCGCCAGCAGCCAAGTGGGGTTCGGCGAAACCACAGATACGCAGTATTTT
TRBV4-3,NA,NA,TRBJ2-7,CASSQEQGREQYF,TGCGCCAGCAGCCAGGAACAGGGCCGCGAGCAGTACTTC
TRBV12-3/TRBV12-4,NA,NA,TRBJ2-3,CASSWQAEVLSTDTQYF,TGTGCCAGCAGTTGGCAAGCGGAGGTGCTAAGCACAGATACGCAGTATTTT
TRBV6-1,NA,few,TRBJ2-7,CASSHRRGTNEQYF,TGTGCCAGCAGTCATCGGCGCGGGACGAACGAGCAGTACTTC
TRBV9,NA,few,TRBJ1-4,CASSVDDRTTTNEKLFF,TGTGCCAGCAGCGTAGACGACAGGACTACAACTAATGAAAAACTGTTTTTT
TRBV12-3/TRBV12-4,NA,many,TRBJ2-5,CASSLNQGIQETQYF,TGTGCCAGCAGTTTGAACCAGGGAATCCAAGAGACCCAGTACTTC
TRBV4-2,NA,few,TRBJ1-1,CASSQDGIAFF,TGTGCCAGCAGCCAGGATGGAATCGCTTTCTTT
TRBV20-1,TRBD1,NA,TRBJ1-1,CSARRGTGVNTEAFF,TGCAGTGCTAGAAGGGGGACAGGGGTGAACACTGAAGCTTTCTTT
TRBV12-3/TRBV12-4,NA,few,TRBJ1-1,CASGKGGHTEAFF,TGTGCCAGCGGGAAGGGGGGCCACACTGAAGCTTTCTTT